The next 8 T cell receptor beta chains were all read from a single sample in a study of metastatic and nonmetastatic thyroid tumors. From the PCR reads, TCRdb re-called clones with MiXCR. Altogether approximately 38,000 clones are present, roughly a sixth being singletons, with the ten largest covering 3.8%. None of the patients had undergone any treatment ahead of thyroid surgery. Material for sequencing was blood. The receptor set was obtained from a female donor with papillary thyroid cancer or a benign thyroid nodule (not recorded which). Some clones in this sample may be carry-over from other donors' samples.

This clone showed up many times. The V gene is TRBV3-1, the J gene TRBJ2-5; D gene uncertain. V lost 0 bases, J lost 2 bases, and 10 bases lay in between. The CDR3 is 15 amino acids. Germline CDR1 and CDR2: LGHDT and YNNKEL (reference sequence). CDR3 DNA: TGTGCCAGCAGCCAAGAAAGTAATAGTCAAGAGACCCAGTACTTC. It translates to CASSQESNSQETQYF.

This clone was counted many times. The V gene is TRBV4-1, the J gene TRBJ1-2; the D gene is possibly TRBD1 (5 bases). The V end was cut by 0 bases, the J end by 8 bases, with 13 bases between. CDR1 is MGHRA, CDR2 YSYEKL, per germline. The CDR3 loop spans 14 amino acids. This CDR3 is CASSQDQAGRGYTF. CDR3 sequence (DNA): TGCGCCAGCAGCCAAGATCAGGCAGGGAGGGGCTACACCTTC.

This clone was observed many times. This chain joins TRBV19 and TRBJ1-5; 11 bases line up with TRBD1. Trimming took 10 bases from V and 2 from J; bases not matched to a gene: 16. The CDR3 has 18 amino acids. In germline, CDR1 is LNHDA, CDR2 SQIVND (reference sequence). Here the CDR3 DNA reads TGTGCCACCAAGAGCGGGACAGGGGGTTTAGGTGGCAATCAGCCCCAGCATTTT. It yields the protein CATKSGTGGLGGNQPQHF. Full variable domain (rest looked up from reference TRBV19 and TRBJ1-5): DGGITQSPKYLFRKEGQNVTLSCEQNLNHDAMYWYRQDPGQGLRLIYYSQIVNDFQKGDIAEGYSVSREKKESFPLTVTSAQKNPTAFYLCATKSGTGGLGGNQPQHFGDGTRLSIL.

This clone has a count of ten or more. This chain uses TRBV12-3 or TRBV12-4 with TRBJ2-5, with D maybe TRBD2 (5 bases). The V end lost 7 bases, the J end lost 0 bases, and 9 bases lay between the germline ends. The CDR3 loop spans 13 amino acids. This chain's CDR3 is CASTPGNQETQYF. CDR3 bases: TGTGCCAGCACCCCGGGGAACCAAGAGACCCAGTACTTC.

This clone was counted at least ten times. The sample has other DNA sequences that encode this CDR3 too. This chain uses TRBV29-1 with TRBJ1-1; D perhaps matches TRBD1 (5 bases). The CDR3 contains 15 residues. The V and J ends lost 0 bases and 9 bases respectively, with 20 bases between them. Germline V lookup: CDR1 SQVTM, CDR2 ANQGSEA. The CDR3 DNA is TGCAGCGTTGAAGATCGGACAAACTCGGACGGGAAAGCTTTCTTT. Its translation: CSVEDRTNSDGKAFF.

This clone was observed at least ten times. The V call is TRBV5-1, the J call TRBJ1-1; no clear D gene. Per germline, CDR1 SGHRS and CDR2 YFSETQ. This CDR3 is 13 amino acids long. Trimming took 0 bases from V and 5 from J, leaving 8 bases between them. DNA of the CDR3: TGCGCCAGCAGCTTGGTCAGTACAACTGAAGCTTTCTTT. Encoded protein: CASSLVSTTEAFF.

This clone has a count of ten or more. This sequence joins TRBV11-2 and TRBJ2-1; 12 bases align to TRBD2. Per the germline V gene, CDR1 is SGHAT and CDR2 is FQNNGV. The CDR3 totals 15 residues. The ends lost 7 bases at V and 7 bases at J; junction bases unmatched: 8. The CDR3 region has the DNA TGTGCCAGCACCCCGACTAGCGGGAGTAGTAATGAGCAGTTCTTC. It is translated as CASTPTSGSSNEQFF.

This clone was picked up many times. The chain has TRBV2 and TRBJ1-5; no clear D gene. Deletions cut 7 bases from V and 4 bases from J, with 8 bases between. The CDR3 runs 12 residues. Per the germline V gene, CDR1 is SNHLY and CDR2 is FYNNEI. For the CDR3, the DNA is TGTGCCAGCAACCGAGGGAATCAGCCCCAGCATTTT. This sequence encodes CASNRGNQPQHF.